A selection of T cell receptor beta chains follows, all from one sample in a study of sequential checkpoint blockade in melanoma. Some clones are missing from TCRdb's copy, which holds only in-frame ones; the method was immunoSEQ multiplex PCR. The sample holds some 10,000 clones, about 80% seen once. Sequencing was performed on CD8+ T cells sorted from blood (inferred from file names), taken from a patient given nivolumab and ipilimumab in sequence. These receptor sequences come from a human donor with melanoma. The CDR3 runs from the conserved cysteine through the conserved F or W. The D gene is left open where the match is weak. Some rows have no size entry. The others give once, few or many, or a class for an expanded clone.

TRBV28	TRBD2	TRBJ2-7	-	CASSSQLAGFSYEQYF	TGTGCCAGCAGTTCCCAACTAGCGGGGTTTTCCTACGAGCAGTACTTC
TRBV5-4	TRBD2	TRBJ2-7	-	CASSLWGRGGLNEQYF	TGTGCCAGCAGCTTGTGGGGGCGGGGGGGCCTTAACGAGCAGTACTTC
TRBV2	-	TRBJ2-7	once	CASSDRTSSYEQYF	TGTGCCAGCAGTGACCGCACAAGCTCCTACGAGCAGTACTTC
TRBV2	TRBD1	TRBJ1-2	-	CASSGGGYTF	TGTGCCAGCTCAGGGGGCGGCTACACCTTC
TRBV6-5	-	TRBJ1-2	-	CASSYSLDSYGYTF	TGTGCCAGCAGTTACTCGTTGGACAGCTATGGCTACACCTTC
TRBV27	TRBD2	TRBJ2-5	-	CASSFSGAQYF	TGTGCCAGCAGTTTCAGCGGGGCCCAGTACTTC
TRBV5-6	TRBD2	TRBJ2-7	-	CASSLLAGAESSYEQYF	TGTGCCAGCAGCTTACTAGCGGGGGCCGAAAGCTCCTACGAGCAGTACTTC
TRBV5-4	-	TRBJ1-1	few	CASSWGGPGMEAFF	TGTGCCAGCAGCTGGGGGGGACCCGGGATGGAAGCTTTCTTT
TRBV9	TRBD1	TRBJ1-1	few	CASSVGRTGGPEAFF	TGTGCCAGCAGCGTAGGTAGGACAGGGGGGCCTGAAGCTTTCTTT
TRBV28	-	TRBJ1-6	-	CASSLLGTLSSYNSPLHF	TGTGCCAGCAGTTTGCTTGGGACACTGAGCTCCTATAATTCACCCCTCCACTTT
TRBV13	TRBD1	TRBJ2-7	medium-sized	CASSPRQGPYEQYF	TGTGCCAGCAGCCCTAGACAGGGACCCTACGAGCAGTACTTC
TRBV6-6	-	TRBJ1-1	-	CASTTGYRNTEAFF	TGTGCCAGCACTACGGGGTACAGGAACACTGAAGCTTTCTTT
TRBV6-5	-	TRBJ1-2	-	CASSSVISYGYTF	TGTGCCAGCAGCTCCGTTATCAGCTATGGCTACACCTTC
TRBV19	TRBD1	TRBJ1-2	-	CASWGQHYGYTF	TGTGCCAGCTGGGGACAGCACTATGGCTACACCTTC
TRBV28	-	TRBJ2-7	-	CASSLRQAYEQYF	TGTGCCAGCAGCCTAAGGCAGGCCTACGAGCAGTACTTC
TRBV7-9	-	TRBJ2-7	-	CAGAAGDEQYF	TGTGCCGGAGCGGCGGGCGACGAGCAGTACTTC
TRBV7-8	-	TRBJ2-7	-	CASSYRQTYEQYF	TGTGCCAGCAGCTACCGACAGACCTACGAGCAGTACTTC
TRBV7-9	-	TRBJ1-2	few	CASSPAGGRFGGYTF	TGTGCCAGCAGCCCCGCGGGGGGCCGCTTTGGGGGCTACACCTTC
TRBV9	-	TRBJ1-3	-	CASSGSSGGLSGNTIYF	TGTGCCAGCAGCGGTAGTAGCGGGGGACTCTCTGGAAACACCATATATTTT
TRBV7-9	-	TRBJ1-1	-	CASGQSNTEAFF	TGTGCCAGCGGACAGTCGAACACTGAAGCTTTCTTT